Listed here is a single TCR beta chain. Its antigen is as yet unknown. The data originate from a study of cytomegalovirus exposure and HLA in healthy donors. General study findings and limits: According to a later analysis, donors in an Asian-associated ancestry cluster reportedly had fewer N-insertions than the roughly 640-donor mean. Later work associated 16,951 TCR beta sequences with HLA alleles at 0.05 false discovery rate.

Use of 60 Vbeta and 13 Jbeta primers characterized the PCR. The data were produced by immunoSEQ multiplex PCR, yet TCRdb's version contains in-frame clones alone and is incomplete. There are approximately 260,000 clones in the sample; roughly 81% occur only once, and roughly 2% lies in the top ten. Between the trimmed V and J ends, which lost 9 bases and 1 base, there was a span of 12 bases. The length of the CDR3 is 13 residues. The germline gives CDR1 MNHEY, CDR2 SVGAGI. Sequencing was performed on PBMCs. The sequence came from a woman in her 40s in good health and CMV-seropositive. The chain is built from TRBV6-5 and TRBJ1-1, with D maybe TRBD1 (6 bases). The chain's CDR3 is CASLQGTNTEAFF. For the CDR3, the DNA is TGTGCCAGTTTACAGGGAACGAACACTGAAGCTTTCTTT.